The rows below give T cell receptor beta chains drawn from one sample of a study of T cell repertoires in cytomegalovirus infection. Their specific antigens are unknown. TCRdb re-called the reads with MiXCR, one entry per CDR3 protein. The sample shows under 95,000 distinct CDR3 sequences, around 49% of them seen only once. Sequenced here: CD8+ T cells from cultured PBMCs, sampled from culture after CMV antigen stimulation. These receptors originate from a human donor in good health (CMV status not recorded). Some clones in this sample may be carry-over from other donors' samples. The CDR3 runs from the conserved cysteine through the conserved F or W.

j_gene: TRBJ2-7; v_gene: TRBV20-1; CDR3aa: CSARGPPPLGEQYF
j_gene: TRBJ2-3; v_gene: TRBV10-3; CDR3aa: CAISESGAPAQYF
j_gene: TRBJ1-1; v_gene: TRBV10-3; CDR3aa: CAISESNTEAFF
j_gene: TRBJ1-2; v_gene: TRBV28; CDR3aa: CASTDRANYGYTF
j_gene: TRBJ2-1; v_gene: TRBV7-9; CDR3aa: CASSGAGGYNEQFF
j_gene: TRBJ2-1; v_gene: TRBV7-4; CDR3aa: CASSLVGSLNEQFF
j_gene: TRBJ2-3; v_gene: TRBV11-2; CDR3aa: CASRGHSGLAGGRRDTQYF
j_gene: TRBJ1-4; v_gene: TRBV12-3/TRBV12-4; CDR3aa: CASSLTGTREKLFF
j_gene: TRBJ1-6; v_gene: TRBV20-1; CDR3aa: CSARDPDGNSPLHF
j_gene: TRBJ2-7; v_gene: TRBV6-1; CDR3aa: CASSEGGQYPYEQYF
j_gene: TRBJ1-1; v_gene: TRBV7-8; CDR3aa: CASSSLVETEAFF
j_gene: TRBJ1-1; v_gene: TRBV7-6; CDR3aa: CASGSGLNTEAFF
j_gene: TRBJ1-3; v_gene: TRBV20-1; CDR3aa: CSAAGTAISGNTIYF
j_gene: TRBJ2-3; v_gene: TRBV4-1; CDR3aa: CASSQAPVGGADTQYF
j_gene: TRBJ2-3; v_gene: TRBV6-6; CDR3aa: CASSYQEGTDTQYF
j_gene: TRBJ2-7; v_gene: TRBV6-1; CDR3aa: CASSYETGAYEQYF
j_gene: TRBJ2-7; v_gene: TRBV7-9; CDR3aa: CASSYRLGLAGGSEQYF
j_gene: TRBJ2-3; v_gene: TRBV4-1; CDR3aa: CASSPGLAREGTDTQYF
j_gene: TRBJ1-1; v_gene: TRBV7-9; CDR3aa: CASKAGRPEAFF
j_gene: TRBJ2-5; v_gene: TRBV27; CDR3aa: CASSSRLAGPAETQYF
j_gene: TRBJ2-1; v_gene: TRBV28; CDR3aa: CASRFSYDEQFF
j_gene: TRBJ2-1; v_gene: TRBV7-6; CDR3aa: CASSPTSGEYNEQFF
j_gene: TRBJ2-1; v_gene: TRBV29-1; CDR3aa: CSVARGDYNEQFF
j_gene: TRBJ1-2; v_gene: TRBV28; CDR3aa: CASSRTLGGEYGYTF
j_gene: TRBJ2-5; v_gene: TRBV14; CDR3aa: CASSRWGARETQYF
j_gene: TRBJ1-2; v_gene: TRBV29-1; CDR3aa: CSVWESGYTF
j_gene: TRBJ1-5; v_gene: TRBV4-1; CDR3aa: CASSRDGPISNQPQHF
j_gene: TRBJ1-1; v_gene: TRBV5-4; CDR3aa: CASSSGGGAFF
j_gene: TRBJ2-1; v_gene: TRBV5-4; CDR3aa: CASSLADYNEQFF
j_gene: TRBJ2-3; v_gene: TRBV7-6; CDR3aa: CASSLEGRPTDTQYF
j_gene: TRBJ1-5; v_gene: TRBV7-9; CDR3aa: CASSSGGSNQPQHF
j_gene: TRBJ2-5; v_gene: TRBV3-1; CDR3aa: CASSQARDSYQETQYF
j_gene: TRBJ2-7; v_gene: TRBV2; CDR3aa: CAGDGGAPYEQYF
j_gene: TRBJ2-7; v_gene: TRBV7-4; CDR3aa: CASSFVAGEAYEQYF
j_gene: TRBJ2-7; v_gene: TRBV9; CDR3aa: CASSVGTSPHEQYF
j_gene: TRBJ2-1; v_gene: TRBV7-8; CDR3aa: CASSLDSYNEQFF
j_gene: TRBJ2-2; v_gene: TRBV7-9; CDR3aa: CASSSRLLSANTGELFF
j_gene: TRBJ1-2; v_gene: TRBV19; CDR3aa: CASSIQKGLSDYGYTF
j_gene: TRBJ2-1; v_gene: TRBV29-1; CDR3aa: CSVDKLRRNNEQFF
j_gene: TRBJ1-2; v_gene: TRBV29-1; CDR3aa: CSVDEVQGHYGYTF
j_gene: TRBJ1-2; v_gene: TRBV12-3/TRBV12-4; CDR3aa: CASSDRWNYGYTF
j_gene: TRBJ1-4; v_gene: TRBV12-5; CDR3aa: CASGASGTGAEKLFF
j_gene: TRBJ1-1; v_gene: TRBV4-2; CDR3aa: CASSQGRQRNTEAFF
j_gene: TRBJ2-6; v_gene: TRBV29-1; CDR3aa: CSVRFSSGANVLTF
j_gene: TRBJ2-2; v_gene: TRBV11-3; CDR3aa: CASSLDAGQGVNTGELFF
j_gene: TRBJ2-2; v_gene: TRBV11-2; CDR3aa: CASSLTGGGATGELFF
j_gene: TRBJ1-2; v_gene: TRBV11-2; CDR3aa: CASSRPGQNYGYTF
j_gene: TRBJ2-2; v_gene: TRBV19; CDR3aa: CASSTSGGNTGELFF
j_gene: TRBJ1-4; v_gene: TRBV7-3; CDR3aa: CASSPQGLANEKLFF
j_gene: TRBJ2-4; v_gene: TRBV11-2; CDR3aa: CASSSAGVAKNIQYF
j_gene: TRBJ1-4; v_gene: TRBV19; CDR3aa: CASSSRQGAANEKLFF
j_gene: TRBJ2-7; v_gene: TRBV24-1; CDR3aa: CATSDTPGLTYEQYF